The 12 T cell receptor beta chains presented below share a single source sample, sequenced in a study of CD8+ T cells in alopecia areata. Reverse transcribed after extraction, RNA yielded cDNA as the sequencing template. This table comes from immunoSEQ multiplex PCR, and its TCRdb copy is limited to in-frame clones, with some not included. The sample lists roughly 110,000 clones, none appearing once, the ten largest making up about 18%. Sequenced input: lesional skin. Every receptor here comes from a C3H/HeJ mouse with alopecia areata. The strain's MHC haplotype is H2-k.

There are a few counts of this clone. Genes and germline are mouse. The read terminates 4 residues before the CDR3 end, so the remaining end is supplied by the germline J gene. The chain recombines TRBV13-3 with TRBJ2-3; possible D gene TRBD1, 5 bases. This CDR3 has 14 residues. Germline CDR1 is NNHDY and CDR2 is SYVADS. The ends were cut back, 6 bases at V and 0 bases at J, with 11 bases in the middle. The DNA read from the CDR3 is TGTGCCAGCACGGGCAGGGCTAGTGCAGAA. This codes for CASTGRASAE. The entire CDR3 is CASTGRASAETLYF.

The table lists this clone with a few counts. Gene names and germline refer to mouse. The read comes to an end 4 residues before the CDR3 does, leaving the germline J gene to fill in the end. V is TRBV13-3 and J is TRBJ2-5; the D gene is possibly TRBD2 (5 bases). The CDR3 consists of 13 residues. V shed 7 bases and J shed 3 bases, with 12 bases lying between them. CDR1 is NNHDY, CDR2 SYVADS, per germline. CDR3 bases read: TGTGCCAGCCAAAGCTGGGAGCAAGAC. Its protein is CASQSWEQD. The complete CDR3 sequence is CASQSWEQDTQYF.

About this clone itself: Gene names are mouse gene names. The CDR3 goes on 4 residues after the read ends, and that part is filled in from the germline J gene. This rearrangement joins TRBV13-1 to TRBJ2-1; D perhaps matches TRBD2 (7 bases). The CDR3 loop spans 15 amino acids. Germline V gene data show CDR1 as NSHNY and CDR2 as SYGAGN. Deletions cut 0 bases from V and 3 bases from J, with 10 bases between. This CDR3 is CASSDELGAYAEQFF. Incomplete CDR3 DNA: TGTGCCAGCAGTGATGAGCTGGGGGCCTATGCT.

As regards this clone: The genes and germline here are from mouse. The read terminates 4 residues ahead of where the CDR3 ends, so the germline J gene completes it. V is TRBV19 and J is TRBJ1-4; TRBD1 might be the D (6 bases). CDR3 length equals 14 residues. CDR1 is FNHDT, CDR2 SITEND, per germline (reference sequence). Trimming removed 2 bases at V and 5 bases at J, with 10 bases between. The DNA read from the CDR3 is TGTGCCAGCAGTATCAGGACAGAAAACGAA. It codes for CASSIRTENE. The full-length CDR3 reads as CASSIRTENERLFF.

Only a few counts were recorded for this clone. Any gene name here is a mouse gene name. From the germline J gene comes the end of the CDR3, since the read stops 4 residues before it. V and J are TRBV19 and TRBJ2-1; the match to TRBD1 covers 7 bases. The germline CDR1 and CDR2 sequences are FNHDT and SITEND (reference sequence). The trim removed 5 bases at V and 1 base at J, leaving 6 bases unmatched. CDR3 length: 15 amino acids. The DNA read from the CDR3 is TGTGCCAGCAGATCTAAGGGACAGAACTATGCT. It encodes CASRSKGQNYA. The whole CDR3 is CASRSKGQNYAEQFF.

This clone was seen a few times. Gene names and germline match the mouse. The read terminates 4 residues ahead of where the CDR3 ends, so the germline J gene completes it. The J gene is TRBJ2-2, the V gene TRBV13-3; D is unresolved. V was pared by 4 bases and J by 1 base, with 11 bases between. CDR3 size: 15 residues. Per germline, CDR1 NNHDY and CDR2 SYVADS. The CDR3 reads CASSRHRKNTGQLYF. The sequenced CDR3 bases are TGTGCCAGCAGTCGACATCGGAAAAACACCGGG.

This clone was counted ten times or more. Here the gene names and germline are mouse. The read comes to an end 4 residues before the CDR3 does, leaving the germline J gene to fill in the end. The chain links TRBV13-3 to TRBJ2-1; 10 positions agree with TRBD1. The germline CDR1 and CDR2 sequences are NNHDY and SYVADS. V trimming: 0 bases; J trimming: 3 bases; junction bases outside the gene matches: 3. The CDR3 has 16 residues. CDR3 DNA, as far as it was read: TGTGCCAGCAGTGATGTTTGGGACAGGGGCTATGCT. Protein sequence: CASSDVWDRGYA. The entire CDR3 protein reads CASSDVWDRGYAEQFF.

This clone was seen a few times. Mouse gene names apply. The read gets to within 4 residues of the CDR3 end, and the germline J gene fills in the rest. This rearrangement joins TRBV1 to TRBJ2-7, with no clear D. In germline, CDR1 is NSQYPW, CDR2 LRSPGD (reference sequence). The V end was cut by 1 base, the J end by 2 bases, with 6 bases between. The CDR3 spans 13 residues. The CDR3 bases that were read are TGCACCTGCAGTGCAGTCTGGACCTAT. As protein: CTCSAVWTY. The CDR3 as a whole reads CTCSAVWTYEQYF.

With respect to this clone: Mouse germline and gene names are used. This chain's CDR3 is CASSSGQGGAEQFF. The sequenced part of the CDR3 DNA is TGTGCCAGCAGTTCGGGACAGGGCGGGGCT. V is TRBV13-1 and J is TRBJ2-1; 9 bases are shared with TRBD1. The CDR3 end lies 4 residues beyond the end of the read and is filled in from the germline J gene. The CDR3 contains 14 residues. The germline gives CDR1 NSHNY, CDR2 SYGAGN.

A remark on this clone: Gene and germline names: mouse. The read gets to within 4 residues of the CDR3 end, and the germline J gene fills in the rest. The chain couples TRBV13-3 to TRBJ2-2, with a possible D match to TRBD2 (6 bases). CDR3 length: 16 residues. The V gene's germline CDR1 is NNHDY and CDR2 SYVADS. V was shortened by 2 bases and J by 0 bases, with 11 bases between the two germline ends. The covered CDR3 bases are TGTGCCAGCAGTGAGTCGGGACTAGCAAACACCGGG. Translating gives CASSESGLANTG. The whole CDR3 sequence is CASSESGLANTGQLYF. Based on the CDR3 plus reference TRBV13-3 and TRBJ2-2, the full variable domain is EAAVTQSPRSKVAVTGGKVTLSCHQTNNHDYMYWYRQDTGHGLRLIHYSYVADSTEKGDIPDGYKASRPSQENFSLILELASLSQTAVYFCASSESGLANTGQLYFGEGSKLTVL.

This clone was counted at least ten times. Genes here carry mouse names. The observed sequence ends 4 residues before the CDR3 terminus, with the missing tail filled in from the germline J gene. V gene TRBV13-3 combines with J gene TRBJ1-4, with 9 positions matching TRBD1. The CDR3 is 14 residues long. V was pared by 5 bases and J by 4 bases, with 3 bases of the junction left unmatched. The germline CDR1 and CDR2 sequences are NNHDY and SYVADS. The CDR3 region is CASRRQGGNERLFF. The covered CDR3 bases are TGTGCCAGCAGAAGACAGGGGGGCAACGAA.

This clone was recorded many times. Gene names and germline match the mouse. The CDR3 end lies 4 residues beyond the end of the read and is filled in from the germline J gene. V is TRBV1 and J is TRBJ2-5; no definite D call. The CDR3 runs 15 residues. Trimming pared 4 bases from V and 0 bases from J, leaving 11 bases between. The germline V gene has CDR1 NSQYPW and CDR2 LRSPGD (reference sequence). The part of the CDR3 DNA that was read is TGCACCTGCAGTGGGATGACATTTAACCAAGAC. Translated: CTCSGMTFNQD. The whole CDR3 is CTCSGMTFNQDTQYF.